The 21 T cell receptor beta chains reported below all come from one sample, sequenced in a study of CD8 T cells in Susac syndrome. An amount of RNA that ranged from roughly 0.5 to 1 ug was reverse transcribed with random hexamers. TCRdb re-derived calls from the immunoSEQ multiplex PCR reads in MiXCR, one entry per CDR3 protein. This table holds 95,000 to 150,000 distinct CDR3 sequences, around 94% found once. Specimen: CD4+ T cells from PBMCs. These receptors were taken from a human donor in good health.

V usage is TRBV6-2 or TRBV6-3 and J usage is TRBJ2-1; 9 positions match TRBD2. The CDR3 spans 17 residues. J lost 5 bases, V lost 5 bases, and 13 bases had no gene match. Germline lookup yields CDR1 MNHEY and CDR2 SVGEGT. The CDR3 DNA sequence: TGTGCCAGCAGTCCCTGGATTGCGGGAGGGCCTAACAATGAGCAGTTCTTC. This translates into CASSPWIAGGPNNEQFF.

V is TRBV2 and J is TRBJ1-1; no reliable D call. Germline V CDR1 and CDR2: SNHLY, FYNNEI. The CDR3 runs to 12 residues. The V end lost 7 bases, the J end lost 5 bases, and 11 bases lay between the germline ends. In DNA, the CDR3 is TGTGCCAGCAAGGGTAGTGCAACTGAAGCTTTCTTT. It specifies CASKGSATEAFF.

V usage is TRBV29-1 and J usage is TRBJ1-1, with D unclear. V lost 6 bases and J 7 bases, leaving 21 bases between the germline ends. Per the germline V gene, CDR1 is SQVTM and CDR2 is ANQGSEA. The CDR3 totals 14 residues. CDR3 DNA: TGCAGCGTCGCCGTGCGGCTTGTGGGGAGTGAAGCTTTCTTT. Its translation: CSVAVRLVGSEAFF.

The V call is TRBV12-3 or TRBV12-4, the J call TRBJ2-6; D may be TRBD1 (5 bases). CDR3 length: 15 amino acids. Trimming left V 5 bases short and J 1 base short, with 9 bases between. The DNA of the CDR3 is TGTGCCAGCAGTCACTCAGGGTCTGGGGCCAACGTCCTGACTTTC. It codes for CASSHSGSGANVLTF.

The chain recombines TRBV5-1 with TRBJ1-2; unclear D gene. The CDR3 is 17 amino acids. In germline, CDR1 is SGHRS, CDR2 YFSETQ. Trimming took off 7 bases at V and 3 bases at J, with 25 bases between the two ends. The chain's CDR3 is CASGPGEGIGGHYGYTF. The CDR3 DNA reads TGCGCCAGCGGCCCGGGCGAGGGAATCGGAGGGCACTATGGCTACACCTTC.

This clonotype has a single count. The chain combines TRBV29-1 with TRBJ2-1; D gene ambiguous. Germline CDR1 reads SQVTM; CDR2 reads ANQGSEA. The CDR3 has 9 residues. Between the trimmed V and J ends, which lost 4 bases and 10 bases, there was a span of 5 bases. The DNA for the CDR3 is TGCAGCGTTGGGGTCGAGCAGTTCTTC. It codes for CSVGVEQFF.

The rearrangement joins TRBV7-2 to TRBJ2-4, with D perhaps matching TRBD1 (5 bases). The germline CDR1 and CDR2 sequences are SGHTA and FQGNSA. The CDR3 consists of 14 residues. V was pared by 1 base and J by 4 bases, with 8 bases between. DNA of the CDR3: TGTGCCAGCAGCTTAGACAGGTCTAAAAACATTCAGTACTTC. Its protein is CASSLDRSKNIQYF.

The chain employs TRBV11-2 and TRBJ1-1; tentatively, D is TRBD1 (6 bases). Deletions cut 5 bases from V and 4 bases from J, with 14 bases between. The CDR3 contains 14 residues. CDR1 and CDR2 from the germline V gene are SGHAT and FQNNGV. The CDR3 loop reads CASSLSGRGTEAFF. The CDR3 nucleotides are TGTGCCAGCAGCCTATCGGGCAGGGGCACTGAAGCTTTCTTT.

V and J are TRBV6-2 or TRBV6-3 and TRBJ2-7, with 7 positions matching TRBD1. Germline assignment: CDR1 MNHEY and CDR2 SVGEGT. V shed 6 bases and J 0 bases; nucleotides not matched to a gene: 8. CDR3 length: 15 residues. Written as DNA, the CDR3 is TGTGCCAGCAGCTCGACCCGGGACAGCTCCTACGAGCAGTACTTC. Residues: CASSSTRDSSYEQYF.

The J gene is TRBJ2-1, the V gene TRBV2, with 9 bases that match TRBD2. Per germline, CDR1 SNHLY and CDR2 FYNNEI. Trimming removed 4 bases from V and 7 bases from J; junction bases left unmatched: 2. The CDR3 spans 13 residues. CDR3 in amino acids: CASSASGTNEQFF. The CDR3 coding sequence is TGTGCCAGCAGTGCTAGCGGGACGAATGAGCAGTTCTTC.

This chain joins TRBV29-1 and TRBJ2-7, with TRBD1 matching over 7 bases. This CDR3 region has 12 residues. Germline loops: CDR1 SQVTM, CDR2 ANQGSEA. Trimming at V came to 3 bases and at J to 6 bases, leaving 5 bases not matched to a gene. CDR3 sequence reads: CSVDLTGTEQYF. CDR3 DNA sequence: TGCAGCGTTGACTTGACAGGGACCGAGCAGTACTTC.

The chain links TRBV5-1 to TRBJ2-5; 15 bases fit TRBD2. V lost 4 bases and J lost 1; bases outside the gene matches: 5. The CDR3 is made up of 17 amino acids. Germline CDR1 reads SGHRS; CDR2 reads YFSETQ. CDR3: CASSTGLAGGIQETQYF. In DNA form, the CDR3 reads TGCGCCAGCAGCACGGGACTAGCGGGAGGAATCCAAGAGACCCAGTACTTC.

V and J are TRBV9 and TRBJ2-1, with D tentatively TRBD1 (6 bases). The CDR3 runs to 15 residues. V lost 4 bases and J 2 bases, leaving 13 bases between the germline ends. Germline loops: CDR1 SGDLS, CDR2 YYNGEE. The CDR3: CASSLGGVAYNEQFF. In DNA, the CDR3 is TGTGCCAGCAGCCTAGGGGGAGTTGCCTACAATGAGCAGTTCTTC.

This chain uses TRBV6-2 or TRBV6-3 with TRBJ1-1; maybe TRBD1 (5 bases). With 6 bases removed from V and 6 bases from J, the gap between germline ends came to 14 bases. Germline values: CDR1 MNHEY, CDR2 SVGEGT. The CDR3 consists of 13 residues. This chain's CDR3 is CASSPSGRSEAFF. CDR3 nucleotide sequence: TGTGCCAGCAGCCCCTCAGGGAGGTCTGAAGCTTTCTTT.

In DNA form, the CDR3 reads TGTGCCAGCAGTACTCCGGGACTAGCGGGTCTGAGCTCCTACGAGCAGTACTTC. As protein: CASSTPGLAGLSSYEQYF. The V gene is TRBV7-9, the J gene TRBJ2-7; TRBD2 agrees at 12 bases. Germline V gene data show CDR1 as SEHNR and CDR2 as FQNEAQ (reference sequence). The CDR3 covers 18 residues. J gave up 0 bases and V 6 bases, and 12 bases lay outside the gene matches.

This rearrangement joins TRBV19 to TRBJ2-5; the D gene is possibly TRBD2 (7 bases). V was pared by 5 bases and J by 3 bases, with 13 bases between. This CDR3 comprises 14 residues. Germline lookup yields CDR1 LNHDA and CDR2 SQIVND (reference sequence). CDR3 protein: CASSRRGGEETQYF. As DNA, the CDR3 is TGTGCCAGTAGTCGGAGGGGGGGAGAAGAGACCCAGTACTTC.

This clonotype has only one observation. This chain joins TRBV28 and TRBJ1-5, with D tentatively TRBD1 (6 bases). Between the trimmed V and J ends, which lost 4 bases and 12 bases, there was a span of 28 bases. Germline V lookup: CDR1 MDHEN, CDR2 SYDVKM. The CDR3 totals 17 residues. For the CDR3, the DNA is TGTGCCAGCAGTTCAGAATTTGGAATTAGGGGGACCTCTGGCCAGCATTTT. Protein product: CASSSEFGIRGTSGQHF.

The chain combines TRBV29-1 with TRBJ2-7, with 10 bases lining up with TRBD2. The CDR3 contains 13 residues. V was pared by 3 bases and J by 4 bases, with 3 bases of the junction left unmatched. Germline loops: CDR1 SQVTM, CDR2 ANQGSEA. The CDR3 DNA follows: TGCAGCGTTGATAGCGGGAGGAAGTACGAGCAGTACTTC. Translation: CSVDSGRKYEQYF.

This chain connects TRBV5-1 to TRBJ1-1; D gene uncertain. Germline CDR1 SGHRS, CDR2 YFSETQ. V was pared by 4 bases and J by 4 bases, with 14 bases between. This CDR3 is built from 14 residues. DNA of the CDR3: TGCGCCAGCAGCGCCTCCGGGGATGGCACTGAAGCTTTCTTT. Protein sequence: CASSASGDGTEAFF. Complete variable domain (other parts from reference TRBV5-1 and TRBJ1-1): KAGVTQTPRYLIKTRGQQVTLSCSPISGHRSVSWYQQTPGQGLQFLFEYFSETQRNKGNFPGRFSGRQFSNSRSEMNVSTLELGDSALYLCASSASGDGTEAFFGQGTRLTVV.

This chain links TRBV15 with TRBJ1-4, with D maybe TRBD1 (6 bases). CDR1 and CDR2 (germline): LNHNV, YYDKDF (reference sequence). V was shortened by 1 base and J by 8 bases, with 23 bases between the two germline ends. The CDR3 is 18 residues long. The CDR3, as DNA: TGTGCCACCAGCAGAGGGGGAGCTGGCGGGGGCAGTGGAGAAAAACTGTTTTTT. Translating it yields CATSRGGAGGGSGEKLFF. Together with reference TRBV15 and TRBJ1-4, the CDR3 gives the full variable domain: DAMVIQNPRYQVTQFGKPVTLSCSQTLNHNVMYWYQQKSSQAPKLLFHYYDKDFNNEADTPDNFQSRRPNTSFCFLDIRSPGLGDTAMYLCATSRGGAGGGSGEKLFFGSGTQLSVL.

This clonotype was recorded a few times. This chain joins TRBV10-3 and TRBJ2-7, with D possibly being TRBD1 (6 bases). The CDR3 has 11 residues. V lost 6 bases, J lost 3 bases, and 6 bases lay in between. CDR1 ENHRY and CDR2 SYGVKD come from the germline V gene. The CDR3 coding sequence is TGTGCCATCAGGGACAGCTACGAGCAGTACTTC. Translating gives CAIRDSYEQYF.